These 32 T cell receptor beta chains were sequenced from one sample in a study of cytomegalovirus exposure and HLA in healthy donors (dated by TCRdb to the late 2010s). Receptors were amplified or captured by the immunoSEQ multiplex PCR assay. For the multiplex PCR, a mixture combining 60 forward primers for TCR Vbeta segments and 13 reverse primers for TCR Jbeta segments was used. TCRdb took over this immuneACCESS table, retaining in-frame rearrangements with V and J assigned. Such tables are incomplete; in checked studies, under half of the missing clones stem from an unresolved V gene, and the remainder is unexplained. The sample table contains around 150,000 clones; only one count was recorded for about 81% of them. The ten largest clones take up 8.1% of the sample. Input material: PBMCs. These receptors were obtained from a woman aged 45-65 years in good health and CMV-seropositive.

The chain couples TRBV9 to TRBJ2-2; a possible D gene is TRBD2 (6 bases). Per the germline V gene, CDR1 is SGDLS and CDR2 is YYNGEE. This CDR3 region has 14 residues. V was shortened by 4 bases and J by 5 bases, with 12 bases between the two germline ends. The CDR3 DNA reads as TGTGCCAGCAGCCCGACTAGAACGACCGGGGAGCTGTTTTTT. Translated: CASSPTRTTGELFF.

The chain employs TRBV7-2 and TRBJ1-5; the D gene is possibly TRBD1 (5 bases). Looked up from germline, CDR1 is SGHTA and CDR2 is FQGNSA. V lost 1 base to trimming and J lost 5 bases, with 12 bases between them. The CDR3 runs to 15 residues. For the CDR3, the DNA is TGTGCCAGCAGCTTAGTTTCAGGGTGGGATCAGCCCCAGCATTTT. Residues: CASSLVSGWDQPQHF.

The chain couples TRBV15 to TRBJ1-1; 9 nucleotides align to TRBD1. Germline V gene lookup returns CDR1 LNHNV and CDR2 YYDKDF (reference sequence). J was trimmed by 1 base and V by 3 bases; bases with no gene match: 6. The CDR3 is 16 amino acids. CDR3 sequence (DNA): TGTGCCACCAGCAGTGACAGGGGGAGATGGAACACTGAAGCTTTCTTT. This translates into CATSSDRGRWNTEAFF.

The V call is TRBV4-1, the J call TRBJ1-2, with D perhaps TRBD1 (6 bases). Trimming removed 0 bases at V and 2 bases at J, with 10 bases between. CDR1 and CDR2 from the germline V gene are MGHRA and YSYEKL. This CDR3 is 15 amino acids long. CDR3 region: CASSQDWTANYGYTF. Here the CDR3 DNA reads TGCGCCAGCAGCCAAGATTGGACAGCCAACTATGGCTACACCTTC.

The V and J genes are TRBV28 and TRBJ1-1; the D is unclear. This CDR3 is 14 amino acids long. In germline, CDR1 is MDHEN, CDR2 SYDVKM. Trimming cost V 8 bases and J 1 base, with 14 bases left between them. The DNA for the CDR3 is TGTGCCAGCTCCAAACGGCGGGAGAACACTGAAGCTTTCTTT. As protein: CASSKRRENTEAFF.

V is TRBV28 and J is TRBJ2-7; maybe TRBD1 (6 bases). The germline gives CDR1 MDHEN, CDR2 SYDVKM. This CDR3 region has 15 residues. V shed 7 bases and J shed 2 bases, with 18 bases lying between them. The CDR3 here is CASTPITGNPYEQYF. The CDR3, as DNA: TGTGCCAGCACCCCGATTACAGGGAACCCCTACGAGCAGTACTTC. Combining the CDR3 with reference TRBV28 and TRBJ2-7 gives the whole variable domain DVKVTQSSRYLVKRTGEKVFLECVQDMDHENMFWYRQDPGLGLRLIYFSYDVKMKEKGDIPEGYSVSREKKERFSLILESASTNQTSMYLCASTPITGNPYEQYFGPGTRLTVT.

The rearrangement uses TRBV7-2 and TRBJ2-1, with D perhaps matching TRBD2 (5 bases). The V and J ends lost 1 base and 4 bases respectively, with 5 bases between them. Germline CDR1 is SGHTA and CDR2 is FQGNSA. The CDR3 runs to 13 residues. The CDR3 DNA sequence: TGTGCCAGCAGCTTAGGGGAGTACAATGAGCAGTTCTTC. Translated: CASSLGEYNEQFF.

The J gene is TRBJ2-3, the V gene TRBV11-3; TRBD1 aligns across 7 bases. Germline V gene data show CDR1 as SGHNT and CDR2 as YENEEA. This CDR3 is built from 13 residues. J lost 6 bases, V lost 5 bases, and 5 bases had no gene match. CDR3 coding DNA: TGTGCCAGCAGCAGTCAGGGGGAGGATACGCAGTATTTT. Its translation: CASSSQGEDTQYF.

The V gene is TRBV11-1, the J gene TRBJ1-1; 9 bases fit TRBD1. Germline loops: CDR1 SGHAT, CDR2 FQDESV (reference sequence). The CDR3 runs 13 residues. The junction had 6 bases not matched to a gene; V was cut back by 3 bases and J by 10 bases. CDR3 DNA: TGTGCCAGCAGCTTGGGACAGGGATACTCAGCTTTCTTT. It yields the protein CASSLGQGYSAFF.

The chain couples TRBV23-1 to TRBJ2-7, with D perhaps TRBD1 (6 bases). TRBV23-1 is an ORF, with its function uncertain. This CDR3 is 15 amino acids long. Trimming removed 0 bases at V and 3 bases at J, with 12 bases between. In DNA form, the CDR3 reads TGCGCCAGCAGTCAATCGAGGGACAATGACTACGAGCAGTACTTC. This encodes CASSQSRDNDYEQYF.

This clone was detected once. V and J are TRBV4-2 and TRBJ1-1; D is unclear. From germline, CDR1 is LGHNA and CDR2 YNFKEQ. The CDR3 loop spans 12 amino acids. V lost 4 bases to trimming and J lost 6 bases, with 9 bases between them. CDR3 region: CASSPNQAEAFF. In nucleotides, the CDR3 is TGTGCCAGCAGCCCGAACCAGGCTGAAGCTTTCTTT.

This clone appeared a single time. The V call is TRBV10-3, the J call TRBJ2-7; D is unclear. Germline-derived CDR1 and CDR2 are ENHRY and SYGVKD. This CDR3 spans 12 amino acids. V gave up 0 bases and J gave up 3 bases, with 3 bases separating them. The CDR3 region has the DNA TGTGCCATCAGTGAGTCCAACTACGAGCAGTACTTC. Its translation: CAISESNYEQYF.

This clone came up a few times. The chain uses TRBV10-3 and TRBJ2-3; the match to TRBD2 covers 12 bases. This CDR3 has 16 amino acids. The germline V gene encodes CDR1 ENHRY and CDR2 SYGVKD. J was trimmed by 0 bases and V by 5 bases; bases with no gene match: 3. CDR3 sequence: CAISSGTSGSTDTQYF. The CDR3 nucleotides read TGTGCCATCAGTTCCGGGACTAGCGGGAGCACAGATACGCAGTATTTT.

The chain combines TRBV25-1 with TRBJ1-1; D remains unclear. CDR1 MGHDK and CDR2 SYGVNS come from the germline V gene. V lost 0 bases and J 3 bases, leaving 8 bases between the germline ends. The CDR3 consists of 14 residues. The CDR3 loop is CASSEYGVDTEAFF. In DNA form, the CDR3 reads TGTGCCAGCAGTGAATACGGGGTGGACACTGAAGCTTTCTTT.

The chain is built from TRBV18 and TRBJ1-3; D possibly corresponds to TRBD1 (6 bases). Per germline, CDR1 KGHSH and CDR2 LQKENI. V lost 6 bases, J lost 0 bases, and 12 bases lay in between. This CDR3 has 15 residues. CDR3 sequence (DNA): TGTGCCAGCTCCCTTATGGACAGCTCTGGAAACACCATATATTTT. Translating gives CASSLMDSSGNTIYF.

The rearrangement links TRBV28 to TRBJ2-3, with 8 positions matching TRBD1. V trimming: 5 bases; J trimming: 4 bases; junction bases outside the gene matches: 5. Per germline, CDR1 MDHEN and CDR2 SYDVKM. CDR3 length equals 14 residues. CDR3 residues: CASSPDRGADTQYF. The CDR3 DNA follows: TGTGCCAGCAGTCCCGACAGGGGCGCAGATACGCAGTATTTT.

The chain employs TRBV5-1 and TRBJ1-3, with 11 bases lining up with TRBD1. Germline-derived CDR1 and CDR2 are SGHRS and YFSETQ. The CDR3 is made up of 19 amino acids. The V and J ends lost 4 bases and 0 bases, in that order; junction bases with no gene match: 12. The DNA for the CDR3 is TGCGCCAGCAGCCGTTGGGCGGGACAGGGGGACCGCTCTGGAAACACCATATATTTT. Its protein product is CASSRWAGQGDRSGNTIYF.

The chain joins TRBV27 to TRBJ2-1; tentatively, D is TRBD2 (5 bases). Trimming took 1 base from V and 5 from J, leaving 15 bases between them. Germline CDR1 MNHEY, CDR2 SMNVEV (reference sequence). This CDR3 region has 16 residues. The CDR3 region has the DNA TGTGCCAGCAGTTTATATCCCCGGGGAGAAGACAATGAGCAGTTCTTC. It is translated as CASSLYPRGEDNEQFF.

The chain uses TRBV7-8 and TRBJ2-1; 9 nucleotides align to TRBD2. J lost 6 bases, V lost 7 bases, and 16 bases had no gene match. CDR1 is SGHVS and CDR2 is FQNEAQ in the germline V gene. This CDR3 spans 17 amino acids. CDR3 bases: TGTGCCAGCATGAGAAGCCGACTAGCGGCAAAGGGCAATGAGCAGTTCTTC. Its translation: CASMRSRLAAKGNEQFF.

This rearrangement joins TRBV10-1 to TRBJ2-1; tentatively, D is TRBD1 (7 bases). Trimming left V 0 bases short and J 8 bases short, with 14 bases between. Germline CDR1 and CDR2: WNHNN and SYGVQD (reference sequence). The CDR3 totals 15 residues. DNA of the CDR3: TGCGCCAGCAGTGAGTCAACAGGGGAGGTCGATGAGCAGTTCTTC. As protein: CASSESTGEVDEQFF.

The chain recombines TRBV21-1 with TRBJ2-7; the table's D call of TRBD1 was not tested on the DNA. TRBV21-1 is listed as a pseudogene. This CDR3 is 15 amino acids long. CDR3 amino acids: CASSSWGPLAYEQYF. As DNA, the CDR3 is TGTGCCAGCAGCAGTTGGGGCCCCCTCGCCTACGAGCAGTACTTC.

This chain connects TRBV18 to TRBJ1-6, with TRBD1 as a possible D gene (5 bases). The V gene's germline CDR1 is KGHSH and CDR2 LQKENI. V shed 2 bases and J shed 7 bases, with 15 bases lying between them. CDR3 length: 16 residues. Written as DNA, the CDR3 is TGTGCCAGCTCACCATTGGGGGGAAGTCGGAATTCACCCCTCCACTTT. Encoded protein: CASSPLGGSRNSPLHF.

The chain combines TRBV28 with TRBJ1-3, with D possibly matching TRBD1 (5 bases). Germline CDR1 is MDHEN and CDR2 is SYDVKM. V lost 3 bases, J lost 0 bases, and 12 bases lay in between. The CDR3 contains 16 residues. CDR3 region: CASSFDSVISGNTIYF. CDR3 DNA: TGTGCCAGCAGTTTTGACAGCGTTATCTCTGGAAACACCATATATTTT.

The genes are TRBV11-2 and TRBJ2-1; 7 nucleotides align to TRBD2. The CDR3 spans 16 residues. V gave up 4 bases and J gave up 0 bases; unmatched junction bases: 6. CDR1 is SGHAT, CDR2 FQNNGV, per germline. The CDR3 spells CASSSPGGSSYNEQFF. The CDR3 DNA follows: TGTGCCAGCAGCTCGCCGGGCGGGAGCTCCTACAATGAGCAGTTCTTC.

The genes are TRBV7-9 and TRBJ2-1; 14 bases map to TRBD2. This CDR3 comprises 17 residues. Looked up from germline, CDR1 is SEHNR and CDR2 is FQNEAQ (reference sequence). J was trimmed by 4 bases and V by 6 bases; bases with no gene match: 8. As DNA, the CDR3 is TGTGCCAGCAGGGCGACTAGCGGGAGGGCCAGGTACAATGAGCAGTTCTTC. Amino acids: CASRATSGRARYNEQFF.

In its sample, this clone was seen many times. V usage is TRBV7-2 and J usage is TRBJ2-3, with 8 positions matching TRBD2. Germline V gene lookup returns CDR1 SGHTA and CDR2 FQGNSA. With 8 bases clipped from V and 3 bases from J, the junction kept 16 bases outside the gene matches. The CDR3 has 17 amino acids. CDR3 region: CASRSGGRRMVTDTQYF. The CDR3 DNA reads TGTGCCAGCCGCAGCGGGGGCCGGAGGATGGTGACAGATACGCAGTATTTT. The variable domain in full, completed from reference TRBV7-2 and TRBJ2-3, reads GAGVSQSPSNKVTEKGKDVELRCDPISGHTALYWYRQSLGQGLEFLIYFQGNSAPDKSGLPSDRFSAERTGGSVSTLTIQRTQQEDSAVYLCASRSGGRRMVTDTQYFGPGTRLTVL.

This clone has more than one count but fewer than ten. V usage is TRBV7-2 and J usage is TRBJ2-5; D unclear. Germline CDR1 and CDR2: SGHTA and FQGNSA. The CDR3 is 11 amino acids. Trimming removed 4 bases from V and 3 bases from J, with 3 bases in between. The CDR3 coding sequence is TGTGCCAGCAGCTCAAAAGAGACCCAGTACTTC. Its protein is CASSSKETQYF.

The gene calls are TRBV2 and TRBJ2-5; D might be TRBD2 (5 bases). The CDR3 has 16 amino acids. Germline CDR1 is SNHLY and CDR2 is FYNNEI. The V end was cut by 8 bases, the J end by 5 bases, with 24 bases between. The CDR3 spells CASLRSVRLRWETQYF. For the CDR3, the DNA is TGTGCCAGCCTTCGTAGCGTGAGGTTGCGATGGGAGACCCAGTACTTC.

The genes are TRBV28 and TRBJ1-4; TRBD1 aligns across 9 bases. The CDR3 is 14 amino acids. Germline V CDR1 and CDR2: MDHEN, SYDVKM. Trimming removed 6 bases from V and 5 bases from J; junction bases left unmatched: 4. This CDR3 reads CASRLQGANEKLFF. CDR3 sequence (DNA): TGTGCCAGCAGGTTACAGGGGGCCAATGAAAAACTGTTTTTT.

This clone showed up just once. The gene calls are TRBV7-2 and TRBJ2-7; 11 nucleotides match TRBD2. Trimming cost V 5 bases and J 3 bases; bases outside gene matches: 15. This CDR3 contains 18 residues. CDR1 SGHTA and CDR2 FQGNSA come from the germline V gene. CDR3 residues: CASSGAPRLAGKFYEQYF. The DNA for the CDR3 is TGTGCCAGCAGCGGAGCCCCTAGACTAGCGGGGAAATTCTACGAGCAGTACTTC.

This rearrangement joins TRBV7-2 to TRBJ2-1, with 8 bases lining up with TRBD1. Looked up from germline, CDR1 is SGHTA and CDR2 is FQGNSA. The junction had 3 bases not matched to a gene; V was cut back by 4 bases and J by 7 bases. The CDR3 length is 13 residues. The CDR3 nucleotides read TGTGCCAGCAGCTCCTACAGGGGGAATGAGCAGTTCTTC. Translated, it gives CASSSYRGNEQFF.

The chain has TRBV5-5 and TRBJ2-3, with a tentative D call TRBD1 (7 bases). In germline, CDR1 is SGHKS, CDR2 YYEKEE (reference sequence). With 4 bases removed from V and 1 base from J, the gap between germline ends came to 16 bases. The CDR3 length is 16 residues. The CDR3 sequence is CASSSPRGVGTDTQYF. The CDR3 DNA is TGTGCCAGCAGCAGTCCCAGGGGGGTAGGCACAGATACGCAGTATTTT. The full variable domain, completed using reference TRBV5-5 and TRBJ2-3, is DAGVTQSPTHLIKTRGQQVTLRCSPISGHKSVSWYQQVLGQGPQFIFQYYEKEERGRGNFPDRFSARQFPNYSSELNVNALLLGDSALYLCASSSPRGVGTDTQYFGPGTRLTVL.